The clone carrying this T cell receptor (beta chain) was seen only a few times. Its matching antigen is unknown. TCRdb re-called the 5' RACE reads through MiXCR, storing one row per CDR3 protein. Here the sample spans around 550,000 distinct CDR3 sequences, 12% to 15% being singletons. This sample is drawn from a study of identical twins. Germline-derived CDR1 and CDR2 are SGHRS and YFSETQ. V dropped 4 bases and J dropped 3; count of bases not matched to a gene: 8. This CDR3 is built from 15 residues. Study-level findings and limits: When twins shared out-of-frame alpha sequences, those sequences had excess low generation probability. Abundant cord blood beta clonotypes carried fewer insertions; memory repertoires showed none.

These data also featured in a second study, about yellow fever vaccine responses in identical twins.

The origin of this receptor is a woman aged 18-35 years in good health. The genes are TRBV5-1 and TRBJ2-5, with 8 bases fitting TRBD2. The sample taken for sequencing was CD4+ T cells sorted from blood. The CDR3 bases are TGCGCCAGCAGCCCGAGGCCGGGAGGGAAAGAGACCCAGTACTTC. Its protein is CASSPRPGGKETQYF.